The T cell receptor (beta chain) under discussion was sequenced for a study of low-dose radiotherapy and immunotherapy resistance in tumors. V gave up 1 base and J gave up 1 base, with 15 bases separating them. The CDR3 totals 17 residues. CDR1 MNHEY and CDR2 SVGAGI come from the germline V gene. Alpha and beta chains were covered, as first-strand cDNA relied on TRAV- and TRBV-specific primers. TCRs were put through 20 to 25 PCR cycles of amplification with Phusion. A constant-region primer and the V-primer adapter served as the primer pair. Each CDR3 protein is one row after TCRdb ran MiXCR on the reads. The sample lists just under 10,000 distinct CDR3 sequences; approximately 40% were seen once.

The TCR was taken from a human donor with advanced metastatic prostate, ovarian, gallbladder or colorectal cancer (not recorded which). This table probably holds off-target reads from a library built for another chain. This chain links TRBV6-5 with TRBJ2-3; D possibly uses TRBD1 or TRBD2 (5 bases each). The CDR3 bases are TGTGCCAGCAGTTACTGGCGCAGGGCCGGGGGCACAGATACGCAGTATTTT. Amino acid sequence: CASSYWRRAGGTDTQYF.